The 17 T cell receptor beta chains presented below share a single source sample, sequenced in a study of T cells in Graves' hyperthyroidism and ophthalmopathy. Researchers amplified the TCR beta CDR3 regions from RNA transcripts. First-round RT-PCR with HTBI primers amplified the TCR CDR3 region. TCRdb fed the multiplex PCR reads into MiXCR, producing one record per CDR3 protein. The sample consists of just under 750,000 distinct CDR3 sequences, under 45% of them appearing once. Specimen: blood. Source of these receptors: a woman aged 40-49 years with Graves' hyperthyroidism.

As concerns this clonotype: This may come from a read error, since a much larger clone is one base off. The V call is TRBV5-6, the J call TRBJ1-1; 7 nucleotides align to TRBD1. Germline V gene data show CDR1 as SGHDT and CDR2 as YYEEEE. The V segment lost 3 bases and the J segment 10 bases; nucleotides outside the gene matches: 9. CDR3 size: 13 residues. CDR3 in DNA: TGTGCCAGCAGCTGGACAGGAGGGGCAGTAGCTTTCTTT. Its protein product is CASSWTGGAVAFF.

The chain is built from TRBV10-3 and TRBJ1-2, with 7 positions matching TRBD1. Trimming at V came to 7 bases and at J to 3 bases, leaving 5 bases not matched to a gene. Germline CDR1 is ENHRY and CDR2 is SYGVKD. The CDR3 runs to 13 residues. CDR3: CAITRDRDYGYTF. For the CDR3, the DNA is TGTGCCATCACCCGGGACAGAGACTATGGCTACACCTTC.

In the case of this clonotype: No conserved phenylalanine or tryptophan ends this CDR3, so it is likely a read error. CDR3 DNA sequence: TGCAGTGCCCCGAGGAATGTGTTCCCTACTCTCGAGCAGTACCTC. Residues: CSAPRNVFPTLEQYL. V is TRBV29-1 and J is TRBJ2-7, with D unresolved. Germline V gives CDR1 SQVTM, CDR2 ANQGSEA. The CDR3 contains 15 residues.

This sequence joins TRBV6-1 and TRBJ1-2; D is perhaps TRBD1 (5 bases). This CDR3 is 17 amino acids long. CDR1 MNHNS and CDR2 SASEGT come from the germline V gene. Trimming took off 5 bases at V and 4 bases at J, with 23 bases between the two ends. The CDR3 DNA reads TGTGCCAGCAGTTACTCAAATCTAACGGGACCGATCTATGGCTACACCTTC. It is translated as CASSYSNLTGPIYGYTF.

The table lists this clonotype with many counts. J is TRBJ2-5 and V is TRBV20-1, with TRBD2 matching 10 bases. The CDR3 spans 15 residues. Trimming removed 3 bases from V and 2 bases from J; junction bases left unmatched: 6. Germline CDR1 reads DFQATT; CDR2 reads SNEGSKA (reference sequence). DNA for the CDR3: TGCAGTGCTAGTGGCCTAGCGGGAGTTCAAGAGACCCAGTACTTC. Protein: CSASGLAGVQETQYF.

The CDR3 DNA sequence: TGTGCCAGCAGTTACCGGGGTTCGGCCTACGAGCAGTACTTC. Its translation: CASSYRGSAYEQYF. The J gene is TRBJ2-7, the V gene TRBV6-5, with D maybe TRBD2 (5 bases). CDR3 length equals 14 residues. Looked up from germline, CDR1 is MNHEY and CDR2 is SVGAGI. V lost 2 bases, J lost 2 bases, and 10 bases lay in between.

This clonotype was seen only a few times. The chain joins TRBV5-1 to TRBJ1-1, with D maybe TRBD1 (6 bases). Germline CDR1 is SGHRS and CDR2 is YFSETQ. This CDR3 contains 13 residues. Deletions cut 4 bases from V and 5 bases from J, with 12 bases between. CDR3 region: CASSQTQGTEAFF. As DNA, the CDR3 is TGCGCCAGCAGCCAGACACAGGGAACTGAAGCTTTCTTT.

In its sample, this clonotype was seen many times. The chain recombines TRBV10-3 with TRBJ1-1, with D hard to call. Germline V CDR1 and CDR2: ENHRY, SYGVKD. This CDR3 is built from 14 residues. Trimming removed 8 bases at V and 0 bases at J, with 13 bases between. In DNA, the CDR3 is TGTGCCATCCTCCCTGACAACATGAACACTGAAGCTTTCTTT. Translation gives CAILPDNMNTEAFF.

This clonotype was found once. In DNA form, the CDR3 reads TGCAGCGTTGAAGATTTCGGGGACGGGCCGCAGCATTTT. Translation: CSVEDFGDGPQHF. The chain is built from TRBV29-1 and TRBJ1-5; D possibly corresponds to TRBD1 (5 bases). The CDR3 spans 13 residues. V was cut by 0 bases and J by 13 bases, with 16 bases left in between. Per germline, CDR1 SQVTM and CDR2 ANQGSEA.

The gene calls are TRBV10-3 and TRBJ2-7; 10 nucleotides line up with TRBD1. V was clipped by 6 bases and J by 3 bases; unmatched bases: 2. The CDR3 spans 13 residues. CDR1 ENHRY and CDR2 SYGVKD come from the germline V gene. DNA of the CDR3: TGTGCCATCAGCGGACAGGGGGACTACGAGCAGTACTTC. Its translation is CAISGQGDYEQYF.

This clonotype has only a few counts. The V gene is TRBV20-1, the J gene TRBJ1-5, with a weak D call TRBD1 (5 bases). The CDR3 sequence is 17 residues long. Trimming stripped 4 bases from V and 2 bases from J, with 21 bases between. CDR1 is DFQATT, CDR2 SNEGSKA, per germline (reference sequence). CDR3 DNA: TGCAGTGCTATGGGTCAGGGAGACTGGTTAGGCAATCAGCCCCAGCATTTT. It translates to CSAMGQGDWLGNQPQHF.

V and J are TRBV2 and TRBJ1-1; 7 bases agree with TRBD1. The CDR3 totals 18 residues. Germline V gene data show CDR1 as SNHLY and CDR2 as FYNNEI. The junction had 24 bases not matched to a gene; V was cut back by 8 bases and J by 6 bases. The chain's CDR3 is CASGYSTYRMTGRPEAFF. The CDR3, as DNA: TGTGCCAGCGGTTACTCGACGTACAGGATGACAGGGCGGCCTGAAGCTTTCTTT. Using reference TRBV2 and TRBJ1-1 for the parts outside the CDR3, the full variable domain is EPEVTQTPSHQVTQMGQEVILRCVPISNHLYFYWYRQILGQKVEFLVSFYNNEISEKSEIFDDQFSVERPDGSNFTLKIRSTKLEDSAMYFCASGYSTYRMTGRPEAFFGQGTRLTVV.

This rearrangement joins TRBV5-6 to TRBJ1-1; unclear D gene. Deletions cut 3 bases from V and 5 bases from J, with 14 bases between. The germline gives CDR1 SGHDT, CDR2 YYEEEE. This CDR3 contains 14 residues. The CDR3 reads CASSWMGQTTEAFF. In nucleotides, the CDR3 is TGTGCCAGCAGCTGGATGGGCCAAACAACTGAAGCTTTCTTT.

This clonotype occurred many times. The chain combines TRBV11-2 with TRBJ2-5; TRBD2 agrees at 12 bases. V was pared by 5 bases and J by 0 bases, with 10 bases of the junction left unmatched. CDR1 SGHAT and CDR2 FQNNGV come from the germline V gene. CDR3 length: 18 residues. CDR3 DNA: TGTGCCAGCAGCCCCGGGACTAGCGGGCGAAGTTACCAAGAGACCCAGTACTTC. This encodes CASSPGTSGRSYQETQYF.

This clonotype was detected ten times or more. As DNA, the CDR3 is TGTGCCAGCAGCCCAGAACCGGGACTACGTTTCTTGGAGACCCAGTACTTC. Protein sequence: CASSPEPGLRFLETQYF. The chain employs TRBV7-2 and TRBJ2-5; the match to TRBD2 covers 7 bases. The CDR3 totals 17 residues. Germline assignment: CDR1 SGHTA and CDR2 FQGNSA. The V gene end was trimmed by 5 bases and the J gene end by 5 bases; junction bases not matched to a gene: 17.

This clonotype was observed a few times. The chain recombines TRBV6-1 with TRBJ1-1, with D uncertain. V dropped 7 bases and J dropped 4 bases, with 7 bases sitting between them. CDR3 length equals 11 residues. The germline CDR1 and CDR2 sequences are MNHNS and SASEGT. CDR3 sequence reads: CASIRPTEAFF. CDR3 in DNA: TGTGCCAGCATTCGACCCACTGAAGCTTTCTTT.

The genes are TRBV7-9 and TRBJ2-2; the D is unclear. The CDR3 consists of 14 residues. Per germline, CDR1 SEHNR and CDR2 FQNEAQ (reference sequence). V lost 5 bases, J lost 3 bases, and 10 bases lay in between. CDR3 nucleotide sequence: TGTGCCAGCAGCCACGACGCATACACCGGGGAGCTGTTTTTT. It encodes CASSHDAYTGELFF.